This TCR beta chain comes out of a study of metastatic and nonmetastatic thyroid tumors. Study information: Patients with malignant and benign thyroid disease provided blood and tumor or nodule tissue, whose repertoires were compared.

Whole-study results and caveats: Malignant tumors reportedly showed significantly higher TCR beta diversity than benign nodules in both blood and tumor.

This clone was picked up many times. The target antigen is unknown. No patient had received any treatment before thyroid surgery. Per the authors' pipeline: For papillary thyroid cancer, a distant-metastasis classifier was constructed from CDR3 differences observed across clinicopathological groups. TCRdb re-called the PCR reads through MiXCR. The V and J calls were determined by TCRdb, not by the authors. The sample includes over 35,000 clones, about 14% of them seen just once. V was clipped by 3 bases and J by 10 bases, with 20 bases between them. This CDR3 spans 16 amino acids. Germline CDR1 is SGHRS and CDR2 is YFSETQ.

The J gene is TRBJ1-6, the V gene TRBV5-1; tentatively, D is TRBD1 (5 bases). Sequences were obtained from blood. This TCR was recovered from a female donor with papillary thyroid cancer or a benign thyroid nodule (not recorded which). Some clones in this sample may be carry-over from other donors' samples. The CDR3, as DNA: TGCGCCAGCAGCTCCTCTTTGGGGGGTCGAAACTCACCCCTCCACTTT. Its protein product is CASSSSLGGRNSPLHF.